The 23 T cell receptor beta chains reported below all come from one sample, sequenced in a study of T cell responses to AZD1222 COVID-19 vaccine. Assay used: immunoSEQ multiplex PCR; TCRdb lists only in-frame clones, some missing. The table shows about 120,000 clones, with about 87% occurring only once. The sample here was peripheral blood, taken on day 0 of AZD1222 vaccination. These receptors all come from an adult in good health.

This clone showed up just a few times. CDR3 protein: CASSESTRKGKDEKLFF. CDR3 nucleotides: TGCGCCAGCAGTGAGTCGACCCGGAAGGGAAAAGATGAAAAACTGTTTTTT. This rearrangement joins TRBV10-2 to TRBJ1-4; D uncertain. Trimming removed 0 bases from V and 6 bases from J, with 17 bases in between. This CDR3 is built from 17 residues. The V gene's germline CDR1 is WSHSY and CDR2 SAAADI.

This clone appeared once. The chain couples TRBV15 to TRBJ1-3, with no clear D. Between the trimmed V and J ends, which lost 2 bases and 0 bases, there was a span of 2 bases. The CDR3 sequence is 13 residues long. CDR1 LNHNV and CDR2 YYDKDF come from the germline V gene (reference sequence). CDR3 in amino acids: CATSRPSGNTIYF. The CDR3 nucleotides read TGTGCCACCAGCAGACCCTCTGGAAACACCATATATTTT.

This rearrangement joins TRBV13 to TRBJ1-3; D not resolved. Germline CDR1 reads PRHDT; CDR2 reads FYEKMQ (reference sequence). Trimming cost V 1 base and J 3 bases, with 10 bases left between them. The CDR3 length is 15 residues. The CDR3 DNA sequence: TGTGCCAGCAGCTTAGAAAGGGTTGGTGGAAACACCATATATTTT. Its translation is CASSLERVGGNTIYF.

The chain is built from TRBV14 and TRBJ1-1; D not resolved. Trimming took off 2 bases at V and 7 bases at J, with 11 bases between the two ends. Germline CDR1 SGHDN, CDR2 FVKESK. The CDR3 loop spans 13 amino acids. The CDR3 loop reads CASSQNGGFEAFF. Written as DNA, the CDR3 is TGTGCCAGCAGCCAAAATGGAGGATTTGAAGCTTTCTTT.

This clone was recorded once. V and J are TRBV9 and TRBJ2-3; 9 bases align to TRBD1. Trimming cost V 4 bases and J 3 bases; bases outside gene matches: 9. This CDR3 has 16 residues. Germline V gene sequence: CDR1 SGDLS, CDR2 YYNGEE. The DNA for the CDR3 is TGTGCCAGCAGCCCTCAACCGACAGGGGGGACAGATACGCAGTATTTT. The encoded protein is CASSPQPTGGTDTQYF.

This rearrangement joins TRBV30 to TRBJ1-2; 9 bases fit TRBD1. J was trimmed by 5 bases and V by 2 bases; bases with no gene match: 6. There are 14 residues in the CDR3. The germline gives CDR1 GTSNPN, CDR2 SVGIG (reference sequence). CDR3 in amino acids: CAWSPGQGVYGYTF. The CDR3 bases are TGTGCCTGGAGTCCGGGACAGGGTGTTTATGGCTACACCTTC.

The table lists this clone with a count of one. CDR3 bases: TGTGCCAGCAGCAAAGCGGACCGGGCAGATACGCAGTATTTT. Residues: CASSKADRADTQYF. This chain connects TRBV21-1 to TRBJ2-3. TRBV21-1 is marked as a pseudogene. The CDR3 contains 14 residues.

The gene calls are TRBV6-5 and TRBJ1-2; D unclear. The CDR3 totals 14 residues. The V end was cut by 0 bases, the J end by 0 bases, with 5 bases between. Germline V gives CDR1 MNHEY, CDR2 SVGAGI. The CDR3 sequence: CASSYSNPNYGYTF. The CDR3 region has the DNA TGTGCCAGCAGTTACTCGAATCCTAACTATGGCTACACCTTC.

The V call is TRBV7-3, the J call TRBJ1-1, with 7 bases matching TRBD1. The CDR3 spans 14 residues. The germline V gene encodes CDR1 SGHTA and CDR2 FQGTGA. After removal of 5 bases from V and 1 base from J, the junction contained 4 bases not matched to a gene. CDR3 sequence: CASSRGQPNTEAFF. Written as DNA, the CDR3 is TGTGCCAGCAGCCGGGGACAGCCGAACACTGAAGCTTTCTTT.

The chain links TRBV5-1 to TRBJ1-5; 7 bases are shared with TRBD1. The V segment lost 0 bases and the J segment 7 bases; nucleotides outside the gene matches: 4. The germline V gene has CDR1 SGHRS and CDR2 YFSETQ. The CDR3 extends over 14 amino acids. The CDR3 region is CASSLEGGWQPQHF. The CDR3 DNA reads as TGCGCCAGCAGCTTGGAAGGGGGCTGGCAGCCCCAGCATTTT.

As regards this clone: Other DNA sequences from this sample encode an identical CDR3 as well. CDR3 amino acids: CASRGDLGNQPQHF. The CDR3 coding sequence is TGTGCCAGCAGAGGGGATCTGGGCAATCAGCCCCAGCATTTT. The V and J genes are TRBV2 and TRBJ1-5, with D perhaps TRBD1 (5 bases). CDR3 length equals 14 residues. The germline gives CDR1 SNHLY, CDR2 FYNNEI. V was trimmed by 6 bases and J by 2 bases, leaving 11 bases between them.

The chain recombines TRBV10-3 with TRBJ2-5, with 7 bases matching TRBD1. The ends lost 6 bases at V and 5 bases at J; junction bases unmatched: 9. CDR1 is ENHRY, CDR2 SYGVKD, per germline. The CDR3 has 14 residues. CDR3 in amino acids: CAISPTGKLETQYF. The DNA for the CDR3 is TGTGCCATCAGCCCGACAGGGAAGCTGGAGACCCAGTACTTC.

V and J are TRBV9 and TRBJ2-5; 11 nucleotides align to TRBD1. V lost 3 bases to trimming and J lost 3 bases; unmatched junction nucleotides: 4. This CDR3 has 15 residues. Germline CDR1 reads SGDLS; CDR2 reads YYNGEE. This CDR3 reads CASSDRDRGEETQYF. The CDR3, as DNA: TGTGCCAGCAGCGACCGGGACAGGGGGGAAGAGACCCAGTACTTC.

This sequence joins TRBV2 and TRBJ1-5, with 7 bases identical to TRBD1. With 2 bases clipped from V and 1 base from J, the junction kept 8 bases outside the gene matches. Germline-derived CDR1 and CDR2 are SNHLY and FYNNEI. This CDR3 is built from 17 residues. CDR3: CASSEKRVTGSNQPQHF. The CDR3 DNA sequence: TGTGCCAGCAGTGAAAAGCGGGTGACAGGGAGCAATCAGCCCCAGCATTTT. Drawing the rest from reference TRBV2 and TRBJ1-5, the complete variable domain is EPEVTQTPSHQVTQMGQEVILRCVPISNHLYFYWYRQILGQKVEFLVSFYNNEISEKSEIFDDQFSVERPDGSNFTLKIRSTKLEDSAMYFCASSEKRVTGSNQPQHFGDGTRLSIL.

The chain links TRBV28 to TRBJ2-7; a weak D match, TRBD2 (6 bases). Germline CDR1 MDHEN, CDR2 SYDVKM. Deletions cut 4 bases from V and 0 bases from J, with 19 bases between. CDR3 length: 17 residues. The CDR3 protein is CASSSPGRRDASYEQYF. The CDR3 nucleotides read TGTGCCAGCAGTTCCCCAGGGAGGAGGGACGCCTCCTACGAGCAGTACTTC.

The rearrangement joins TRBV30 to TRBJ1-1; D is perhaps TRBD1 (5 bases). V gave up 5 bases and J gave up 2 bases, with 12 bases separating them. Per germline, CDR1 GTSNPN and CDR2 SVGIG (reference sequence). The CDR3 has 13 amino acids. The CDR3 here is CAWGTQPNTEAFF. The CDR3 DNA sequence: TGTGCCTGGGGGACCCAACCAAACACTGAAGCTTTCTTT.

The chain couples TRBV14 to TRBJ2-1; D is undetermined. The germline gives CDR1 SGHDN, CDR2 FVKESK. V was cut by 4 bases and J by 6 bases, with 16 bases left in between. The CDR3 contains 15 residues. DNA for the CDR3: TGTGCCAGCAGCCTTGGTGGCTACCTTGGCAATGAGCAGTTCTTC. It specifies CASSLGGYLGNEQFF.

As regards this clone: This sample also contains other DNA sequences that code for the same CDR3. The J gene is TRBJ1-5, the V gene TRBV27, with D unclear. There are 13 residues in the CDR3. Germline CDR1 reads MNHEY; CDR2 reads SMNVEV (reference sequence). The V gene lost 0 bases and the J gene lost 1 base, with 1 base spanning the gap. The CDR3 loop is CASSLSSNQPQHF. The CDR3 DNA sequence: TGTGCCAGCAGTTTATCCAGCAATCAGCCCCAGCATTTT.

This chain connects TRBV25-1 to TRBJ2-7; maybe TRBD1 (6 bases). Between the trimmed V and J ends, which lost 4 bases and 1 base, there was a span of 8 bases. Germline V lookup: CDR1 MGHDK, CDR2 SYGVNS. This CDR3 contains 13 residues. In DNA form, the CDR3 reads TGTGCCAGCAGTGGACAGGTGTCCTACGAGCAGTACTTC. It encodes CASSGQVSYEQYF.

The chain carries TRBV7-2 and TRBJ2-1; TRBD1 matches 8 bases. V trimming: 6 bases; J trimming: 8 bases; junction bases outside the gene matches: 18. From germline, CDR1 is SGHTA and CDR2 FQGNSA. The CDR3 has 17 amino acids. This chain's CDR3 is CASRLRIAGQGAYEQFF. The CDR3 DNA reads TGTGCCAGCAGACTTAGGATAGCCGGCCAGGGGGCCTATGAGCAGTTCTTC.

V usage is TRBV2 and J usage is TRBJ2-1; the match to TRBD1 covers 8 bases. Germline loops: CDR1 SNHLY, CDR2 FYNNEI. V lost 7 bases to trimming and J lost 3 bases; unmatched junction nucleotides: 2. The CDR3 has 13 amino acids. CDR3 loop: CASNGQGYNEQFF. CDR3 DNA sequence: TGTGCCAGCAACGGACAGGGCTACAATGAGCAGTTCTTC.

V usage is TRBV2 and J usage is TRBJ1-2; D perhaps matches TRBD1 (6 bases). This CDR3 has 14 residues. V lost 7 bases, J lost 4 bases, and 16 bases lay in between. In germline, CDR1 is SNHLY, CDR2 FYNNEI. The CDR3 region is CASNPQGQRYGYTF. As DNA, the CDR3 is TGTGCCAGCAACCCACAGGGTCAACGCTATGGCTACACCTTC.

The chain carries TRBV30 and TRBJ1-5, with unresolved D. V lost 0 bases, J lost 7 bases, and 10 bases lay in between. Germline loops: CDR1 GTSNPN, CDR2 SVGIG (reference sequence). The CDR3 has 13 amino acids. The CDR3 spells CAWSVRHRQPQHF. CDR3 coding DNA: TGTGCCTGGAGTGTACGTCACAGACAGCCCCAGCATTTT.